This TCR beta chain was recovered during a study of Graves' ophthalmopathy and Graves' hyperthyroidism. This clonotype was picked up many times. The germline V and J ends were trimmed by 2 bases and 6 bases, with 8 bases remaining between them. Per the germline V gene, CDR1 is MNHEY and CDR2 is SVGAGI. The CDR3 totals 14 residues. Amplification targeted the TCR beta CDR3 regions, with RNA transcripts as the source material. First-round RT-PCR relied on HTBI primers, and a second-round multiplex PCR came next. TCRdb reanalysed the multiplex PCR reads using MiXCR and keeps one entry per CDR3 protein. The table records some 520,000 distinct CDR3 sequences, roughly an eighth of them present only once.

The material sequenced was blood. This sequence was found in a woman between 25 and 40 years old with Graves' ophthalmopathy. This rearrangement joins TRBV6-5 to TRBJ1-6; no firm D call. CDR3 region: CASSYGRTNSPLHF. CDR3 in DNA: TGTGCCAGCAGTTACGGAAGGACTAATTCACCCCTCCACTTT.